The entry below describes one TCR beta chain. Its antigen is still unknown. Moderate-to-severe activity, with CAS ≥3, NOSPECS ≥4 and duration under 3 months, characterized the donors with ophthalmopathy. PBMCs were obtained from 8.5 to 10 ml of fresh peripheral blood. As the template, RNA transcripts were used to amplify TCR beta CDR3 regions. Second-round multiplex PCR came after first-round RT-PCR with HTBI primers. TCRdb analysed the multiplex PCR reads with MiXCR anew, one entry per CDR3 protein. The data contain about 700,000 distinct CDR3 sequences, about 41% of them seen just once; the ten biggest clones take up around 3.3%. The CDR3 consists of 11 residues. Germline CDR1 is ENHRY and CDR2 is SYGVKD. V was pared by 6 bases and J by 4 bases, with 7 bases between. The data stem from a study of Graves' ophthalmopathy and Graves' hyperthyroidism. General study results and limits: Ophthalmopathy progression was predicted by the model at about 69% sensitivity and approximately 73% specificity. Most expanded clonotypes in thyroid above 0.001 frequency also showed up in blood.

The J gene is TRBJ2-7, the V gene TRBV10-3, with D perhaps TRBD2 (5 bases). Sequenced material: peripheral blood. The clonotype was recovered from an adult man with Graves' ophthalmopathy. CDR3 amino acids: CAIRPGYEQYF. The CDR3 coding sequence is TGTGCCATCAGACCGGGATACGAGCAGTACTTC.